The clone carrying this TCR beta chain was detected once. This sample is drawn from a study of blood T cell repertoires in COVID-19. TCRdb keeps only in-frame clones here, not all; method: immunoSEQ multiplex PCR. The data hold 25,000 to 30,000 clones, with approximately 90% observed a single time. Trimming shortened V by 6 bases and J by 1 base, and 16 bases separated the two germline ends. Germline assignment: CDR1 MDHEN and CDR2 SYDVKM. The CDR3 is made up of 16 amino acids. This receptor was taken from a human donor in a cohort sampled during active COVID-19. J is TRBJ2-4 and V is TRBV28, with TRBD1 as a possible D gene (6 bases). Material for sequencing was peripheral blood. The CDR3 sequence is CASSATPGVAKNIQYF. In DNA form, the CDR3 reads TGTGCCAGCAGCGCGACCCCAGGGGTGGCCAAAAACATTCAGTACTTC.